Presented here are 29 T cell receptor beta chains from one specimen sequenced in a study of cytomegalovirus exposure and HLA in healthy donors. Generated by immunoSEQ multiplex PCR, the TCRdb table keeps only in-frame clones and is missing some. The sample yields roughly 350,000 clones, roughly 89% seen once. Sequenced sample: PBMCs. The receptor source for this set is a woman younger than 30 in good health and CMV-seronegative.

The chain is built from TRBV4-3 and TRBJ2-2; TRBD1 matches 7 bases. In germline, CDR1 is LGHNA, CDR2 YSLEER. This CDR3 is built from 14 residues. The junction had 6 bases not matched to a gene; V was cut back by 4 bases and J by 7 bases. As DNA, the CDR3 is TGCGCCAGCAGCCGGACAGGCGGCGACGGGGAGCTGTTTTTT. Encoded protein: CASSRTGGDGELFF.

The V gene is TRBV4-3, the J gene TRBJ1-2, with D unresolved. V shed 0 bases and J shed 7 bases, with 12 bases lying between them. The CDR3 extends over 14 amino acids. Germline CDR1 and CDR2: LGHNA and YSLEER. The DNA for the CDR3 is TGCGCCAGCAGCCAAGATAGTGAAGCGGGTGGCTACACCTTC. It codes for CASSQDSEAGGYTF.

This chain links TRBV13 with TRBJ2-7; D uncertain. V was pared by 1 base and J by 4 bases, with 5 bases between. The CDR3 consists of 12 residues. Germline CDR1 PRHDT, CDR2 FYEKMQ (reference sequence). CDR3 nucleotides: TGTGCCAGCAGCTTAGACTCTTACGAGCAGTACTTC. This encodes CASSLDSYEQYF.

CDR3: CASSLWGEGYTF. The CDR3 nucleotides read TGTGCCAGCAGTTTATGGGGGGAGGGTTACACCTTC. V gene TRBV28 combines with J gene TRBJ1-2, with D possibly matching TRBD1 (5 bases). The CDR3 is 12 residues long. The V end lost 0 bases, the J end lost 11 bases, and 10 bases lay between the germline ends. Germline values: CDR1 MDHEN, CDR2 SYDVKM.

The rearrangement joins TRBV13 to TRBJ2-7; tentative D call: TRBD2 (6 bases). V was shortened by 0 bases and J by 2 bases, with 11 bases between the two germline ends. The CDR3 spans 15 residues. The germline V gene encodes CDR1 PRHDT and CDR2 FYEKMQ (reference sequence). This chain's CDR3 is CASSLGGSATYEQYF. The CDR3 bases are TGTGCCAGCAGCTTAGGCGGGAGCGCAACCTACGAGCAGTACTTC. The whole variable domain, filled in from reference TRBV13 and TRBJ2-7, reads AAGVIQSPRHLIKEKRETATLKCYPIPRHDTVYWYQQGPGQDPQFLISFYEKMQSDKGSIPDRFSAQQFSDYHSELNMSSLELGDSALYFCASSLGGSATYEQYFGPGTRLTVT.

V and J are TRBV27 and TRBJ2-3, with TRBD2 matching over 7 bases. From germline, CDR1 is MNHEY and CDR2 SMNVEV (reference sequence). The V segment lost 3 bases and the J segment 6 bases; nucleotides outside the gene matches: 12. The CDR3 covers 16 residues. This chain's CDR3 is CASSLGTGGSSDTQYF. In nucleotides, the CDR3 is TGTGCCAGCAGTTTGGGGACGGGAGGCTCTTCTGATACGCAGTATTTT.

The chain combines TRBV27 with TRBJ1-1; no clear D. The CDR3 has 16 residues. Germline assignment: CDR1 MNHEY and CDR2 SMNVEV (reference sequence). Trimming shortened V by 7 bases and J by 0 bases, and 18 bases separated the two germline ends. The CDR3 nucleotides are TGTGCCAGCATCCAACGTCTGTCAGACTTGAACACTGAAGCTTTCTTT. It specifies CASIQRLSDLNTEAFF.

Worth noting for this clone: Its ends do not fully match the called genes, so a read error is possible. The rearrangement joins TRBV5-1 to TRBJ2-1; 8 bases line up with TRBD1. CDR3 size: 14 residues. From germline, CDR1 is SGHRS and CDR2 YFSETQ. The CDR3 coding sequence is TGCGCCAGCAGCGCGGACAGGGCCTACGATGAGCAGTTCTTC. This translates into CASSADRAYDEQFF.

The chain recombines TRBV5-1 with TRBJ2-7; TRBD2 aligns across 8 bases. CDR3 size: 16 residues. From germline, CDR1 is SGHRS and CDR2 YFSETQ. Trimming removed 4 bases from V and 3 bases from J; junction bases left unmatched: 12. The CDR3 DNA sequence: TGCGCCAGCAGCCCCGGGGGGGAGCGGGGAAACTACGAGCAGTACTTC. Residues: CASSPGGERGNYEQYF. The variable domain in full, completed from reference TRBV5-1 and TRBJ2-7, reads KAGVTQTPRYLIKTRGQQVTLSCSPISGHRSVSWYQQTPGQGLQFLFEYFSETQRNKGNFPGRFSGRQFSNSRSEMNVSTLELGDSALYLCASSPGGERGNYEQYFGPGTRLTVT.

CDR3: CASSPGQRIYGYTF. CDR3 DNA sequence: TGTGCCAGCAGCCCCGGACAGCGCATTTATGGCTACACCTTC. The chain is built from TRBV6-5 and TRBJ1-2; a possible D gene is TRBD1 (6 bases). Germline V gene data show CDR1 as MNHEY and CDR2 as SVGAGI. The CDR3 sequence is 14 residues long. Trimming removed 6 bases at V and 5 bases at J, with 16 bases between.

This chain connects TRBV9 to TRBJ2-7, with 7 positions matching TRBD1. Germline loops: CDR1 SGDLS, CDR2 YYNGEE. The CDR3 totals 14 residues. With V trimmed by 4 bases and J by 6 bases, 10 bases remained unmatched. CDR3 residues: CASSPTGTLFEQYF. The CDR3 coding sequence is TGTGCCAGCAGCCCGACAGGGACCCTCTTCGAGCAGTACTTC.

The chain links TRBV7-6 to TRBJ2-3; D might be TRBD1 (6 bases). The CDR3 is made up of 16 amino acids. V dropped 5 bases and J dropped 6 bases, with 21 bases sitting between them. CDR1 is SGHVS and CDR2 is FNYEAQ in the germline V gene. The CDR3 DNA sequence: TGTGCCAGCAGCCAAACCCTTATCCCAGGGGTTGATACGCAGTATTTT. It translates to CASSQTLIPGVDTQYF.

In this sample, this clone turned up once. The chain recombines TRBV6-1 with TRBJ2-2; 7 nucleotides agree with TRBD1. The V and J ends lost 6 bases and 5 bases, in that order; junction bases with no gene match: 6. The CDR3 has 14 residues. Germline values: CDR1 MNHNS, CDR2 SASEGT. In DNA, the CDR3 is TGTGCCAGCAGACCAGGGGGTTGGACCGGGGAGCTGTTTTTT. The encoded protein is CASRPGGWTGELFF.

The V and J genes are TRBV30 and TRBJ1-1; tentative D call: TRBD1 (6 bases). Germline CDR1 is GTSNPN and CDR2 is SVGIG (reference sequence). This CDR3 is built from 11 residues. V was cut by 4 bases and J by 8 bases, with 11 bases left in between. The CDR3 DNA sequence: TGTGCCTGGAAGGGTGACAGGGAAGCTTTCTTT. Its translation: CAWKGDREAFF.

The gene calls are TRBV19 and TRBJ2-7; 8 bases are shared with TRBD1. CDR1 LNHDA and CDR2 SQIVND come from the germline V gene (reference sequence). Trimming took 5 bases from V and 0 from J; bases not matched to a gene: 6. There are 15 residues in the CDR3. The CDR3 sequence is CASSPDRGGSYEQYF. As DNA, the CDR3 is TGTGCCAGTAGTCCAGACAGGGGTGGCTCCTACGAGCAGTACTTC.

CDR3 amino acids: CASSPRGFQETQYF. CDR3 sequence (DNA): TGTGCCAGTAGTCCGCGGGGGTTCCAAGAGACCCAGTACTTC. This rearrangement joins TRBV19 to TRBJ2-5; 7 bases match TRBD2. V lost 5 bases and J lost 1; bases outside the gene matches: 4. The CDR3 consists of 14 residues. CDR1 and CDR2 from the germline V gene are LNHDA and SQIVND (reference sequence).

This clone was found once. This chain connects TRBV18 to TRBJ2-7; 13 nucleotides align to TRBD2. CDR1 and CDR2 from the germline V gene are KGHSH and LQKENI. The CDR3 covers 15 residues. V shed 4 bases, J shed 6 bases, and the junction held 6 bases outside the gene matches. The CDR3 nucleotides read TGTGCCAGCTCACTCGGACTAGCGGGAGACTCCGAGCAGTACTTC. This sequence encodes CASSLGLAGDSEQYF.

The chain has TRBV7-9 and TRBJ1-3; a weak D match, TRBD1 (5 bases). Trimming stripped 5 bases from V and 0 bases from J, with 11 bases between. CDR1 and CDR2 from the germline V gene are SEHNR and FQNEAQ (reference sequence). The CDR3 spans 15 residues. The CDR3 loop is CASSLGGSSGNTIYF. For the CDR3, the DNA is TGTGCCAGCAGCCTTGGGGGGAGCTCTGGAAACACCATATATTTT.

The rearrangement links TRBV6-5 to TRBJ1-2, with D unresolved. The CDR3 sequence is 14 residues long. CDR1 MNHEY and CDR2 SVGAGI come from the germline V gene. V lost 7 bases and J lost 7, with 19 bases in between. The CDR3 nucleotides read TGTGCCAGCACCATAATGGAGGGCGCGGGTGGCTACACCTTC. Translating gives CASTIMEGAGGYTF.

The genes are TRBV5-1 and TRBJ1-1; D is ambiguous. With 6 bases removed from V and 0 bases from J, the gap between germline ends came to 12 bases. The CDR3 totals 14 residues. In germline, CDR1 is SGHRS, CDR2 YFSETQ. In DNA form, the CDR3 reads TGCGCCAGCACTCCGGGGAACATGAACACTGAAGCTTTCTTT. It is translated as CASTPGNMNTEAFF.

This clone has just a few counts. V and J are TRBV21-1 and TRBJ2-7; the tabulated D call, TRBD2, remains unverified against the DNA. TRBV21-1 is annotated as a pseudogene. The CDR3 runs 10 residues. The chain's CDR3 is CASSLYEQYF. The CDR3 DNA reads TGTGCCAGCAGCCTCTACGAGCAGTACTTC.

V gene TRBV15 combines with J gene TRBJ1-5; D uncertain. There are 16 residues in the CDR3. Germline CDR1 is LNHNV and CDR2 is YYDKDF (reference sequence). Deletions cut 0 bases from V and 1 base from J, with 10 bases between. The CDR3 loop is CATSRDLAASNQPQHF. DNA of the CDR3: TGTGCCACCAGCAGAGATTTGGCTGCCAGCAATCAGCCCCAGCATTTT. Full variable domain (remainder filled in from reference TRBV15 and TRBJ1-5): DAMVIQNPRYQVTQFGKPVTLSCSQTLNHNVMYWYQQKSSQAPKLLFHYYDKDFNNEADTPDNFQSRRPNTSFCFLDIRSPGLGDTAMYLCATSRDLAASNQPQHFGDGTRLSIL.

A few counts support this clone. The V call is TRBV18, the J call TRBJ2-1; 10 bases fit TRBD1. V lost 6 bases to trimming and J lost 5 bases; unmatched junction nucleotides: 4. This CDR3 has 14 residues. From germline, CDR1 is KGHSH and CDR2 LQKENI. CDR3 protein: CASSLGTGDNEQFF. DNA of the CDR3: TGTGCCAGCTCTTTAGGGACAGGGGACAATGAGCAGTTCTTC.

The V call is TRBV27, the J call TRBJ2-1; D is possibly TRBD2 (6 bases). V shed 2 bases and J shed 9 bases, with 14 bases lying between them. The CDR3 is 14 amino acids. Germline V gene lookup returns CDR1 MNHEY and CDR2 SMNVEV (reference sequence). The CDR3 DNA sequence: TGTGCCAGCAGTTTAGGTGGACTACCGGCTGAGCAGTTCTTC. Its protein is CASSLGGLPAEQFF.

This clone was seen only once. The J gene is TRBJ1-1, the V gene TRBV18, with D perhaps TRBD1 (6 bases). The CDR3 spans 16 residues. Germline-derived CDR1 and CDR2 are KGHSH and LQKENI. The V end was cut by 3 bases, the J end by 0 bases, with 14 bases between. The DNA of the CDR3 is TGTGCCAGCTCACCTTCGGGACAAAGTATGAACACTGAAGCTTTCTTT. As protein: CASSPSGQSMNTEAFF.

J is TRBJ2-3 and V is TRBV28; 12 bases map to TRBD2. Germline V lookup: CDR1 MDHEN, CDR2 SYDVKM. This CDR3 contains 16 residues. V gave up 4 bases and J gave up 5 bases; unmatched junction bases: 7. The CDR3 loop reads CASSSPTSGSLDTQYF. The DNA for the CDR3 is TGTGCCAGCAGTTCCCCGACTAGCGGGAGTTTAGATACGCAGTATTTT.

The chain couples TRBV28 to TRBJ2-7; D unresolved. Germline lookup yields CDR1 MDHEN and CDR2 SYDVKM. CDR3 length: 14 amino acids. Trimming stripped 2 bases from V and 2 bases from J, with 10 bases between. The CDR3 region is CASSLGGKPYEQYF. The CDR3 DNA reads as TGTGCCAGCAGTTTAGGCGGAAAACCCTACGAGCAGTACTTC.

This clone has a handful of counts. The chain links TRBV7-3 to TRBJ2-1; D unresolved. From germline, CDR1 is SGHTA and CDR2 FQGTGA. Between the trimmed V and J ends, which lost 8 bases and 1 base, there was a span of 6 bases. The CDR3 covers 12 residues. CDR3 sequence reads: CASSPSYNEQFF. The CDR3 DNA sequence: TGTGCCAGCTCCCCATCCTACAATGAGCAGTTCTTC.

This clone was seen more than once but under ten times. This chain links TRBV6-5 with TRBJ2-2; tentative D call: TRBD1 (6 bases). This CDR3 contains 16 residues. Germline CDR1 MNHEY, CDR2 SVGAGI. V lost 0 bases and J lost 0, with 8 bases in between. The DNA for the CDR3 is TGTGCCAGCAGTTACTCCCGGACAGCGAACACCGGGGAGCTGTTTTTT. Translated: CASSYSRTANTGELFF.